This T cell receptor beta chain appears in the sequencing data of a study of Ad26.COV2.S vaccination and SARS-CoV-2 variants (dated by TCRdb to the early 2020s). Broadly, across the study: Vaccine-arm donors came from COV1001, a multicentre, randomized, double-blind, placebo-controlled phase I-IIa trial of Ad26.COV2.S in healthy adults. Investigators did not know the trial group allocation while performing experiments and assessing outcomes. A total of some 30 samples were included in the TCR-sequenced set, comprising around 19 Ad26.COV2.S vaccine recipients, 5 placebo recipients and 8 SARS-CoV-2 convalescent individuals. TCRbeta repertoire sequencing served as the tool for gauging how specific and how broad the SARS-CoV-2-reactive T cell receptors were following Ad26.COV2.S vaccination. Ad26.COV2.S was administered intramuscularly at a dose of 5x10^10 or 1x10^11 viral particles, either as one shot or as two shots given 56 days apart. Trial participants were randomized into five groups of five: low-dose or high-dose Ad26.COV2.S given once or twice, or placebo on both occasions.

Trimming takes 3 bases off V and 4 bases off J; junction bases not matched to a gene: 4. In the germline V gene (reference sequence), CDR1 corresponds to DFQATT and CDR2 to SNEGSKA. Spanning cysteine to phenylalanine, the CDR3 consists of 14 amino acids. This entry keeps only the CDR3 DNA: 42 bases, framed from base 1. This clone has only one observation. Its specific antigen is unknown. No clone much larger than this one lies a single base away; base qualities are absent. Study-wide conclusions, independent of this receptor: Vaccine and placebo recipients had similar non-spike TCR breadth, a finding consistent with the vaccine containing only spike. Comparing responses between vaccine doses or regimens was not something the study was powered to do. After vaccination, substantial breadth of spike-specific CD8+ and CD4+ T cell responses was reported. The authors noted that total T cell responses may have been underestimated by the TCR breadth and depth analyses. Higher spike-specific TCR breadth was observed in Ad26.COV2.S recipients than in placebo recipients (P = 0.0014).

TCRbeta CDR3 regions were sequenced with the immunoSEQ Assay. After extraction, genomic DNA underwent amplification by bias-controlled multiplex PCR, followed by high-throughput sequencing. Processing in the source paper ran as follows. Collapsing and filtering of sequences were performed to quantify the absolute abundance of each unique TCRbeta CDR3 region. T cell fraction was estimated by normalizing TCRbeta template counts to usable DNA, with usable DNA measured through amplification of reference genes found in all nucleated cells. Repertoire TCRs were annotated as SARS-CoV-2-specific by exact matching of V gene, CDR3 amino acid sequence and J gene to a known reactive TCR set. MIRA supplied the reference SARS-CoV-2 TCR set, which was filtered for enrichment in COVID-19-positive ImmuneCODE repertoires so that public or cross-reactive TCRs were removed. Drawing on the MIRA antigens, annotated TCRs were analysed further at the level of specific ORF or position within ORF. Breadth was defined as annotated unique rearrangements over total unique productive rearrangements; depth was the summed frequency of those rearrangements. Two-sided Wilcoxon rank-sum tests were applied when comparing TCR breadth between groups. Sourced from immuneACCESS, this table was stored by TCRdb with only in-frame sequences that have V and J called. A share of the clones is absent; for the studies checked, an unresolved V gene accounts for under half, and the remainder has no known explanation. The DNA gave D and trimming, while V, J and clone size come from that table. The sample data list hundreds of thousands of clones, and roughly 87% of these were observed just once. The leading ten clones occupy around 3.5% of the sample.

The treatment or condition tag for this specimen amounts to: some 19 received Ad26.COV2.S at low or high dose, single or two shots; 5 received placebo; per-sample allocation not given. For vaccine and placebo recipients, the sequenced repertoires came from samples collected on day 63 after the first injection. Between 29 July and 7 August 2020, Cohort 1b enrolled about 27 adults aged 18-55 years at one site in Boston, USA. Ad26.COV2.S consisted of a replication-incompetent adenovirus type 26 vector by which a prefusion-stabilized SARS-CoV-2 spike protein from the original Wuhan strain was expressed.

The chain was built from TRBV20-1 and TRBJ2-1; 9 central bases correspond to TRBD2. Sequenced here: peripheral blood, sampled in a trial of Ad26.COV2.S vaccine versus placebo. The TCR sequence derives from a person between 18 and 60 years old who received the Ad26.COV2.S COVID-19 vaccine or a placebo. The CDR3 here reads CSASLAGKYNEQFF. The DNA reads TGCAGTGCTAGTCTAGCGGGGAAATACAATGAGCAGTTCTTC.